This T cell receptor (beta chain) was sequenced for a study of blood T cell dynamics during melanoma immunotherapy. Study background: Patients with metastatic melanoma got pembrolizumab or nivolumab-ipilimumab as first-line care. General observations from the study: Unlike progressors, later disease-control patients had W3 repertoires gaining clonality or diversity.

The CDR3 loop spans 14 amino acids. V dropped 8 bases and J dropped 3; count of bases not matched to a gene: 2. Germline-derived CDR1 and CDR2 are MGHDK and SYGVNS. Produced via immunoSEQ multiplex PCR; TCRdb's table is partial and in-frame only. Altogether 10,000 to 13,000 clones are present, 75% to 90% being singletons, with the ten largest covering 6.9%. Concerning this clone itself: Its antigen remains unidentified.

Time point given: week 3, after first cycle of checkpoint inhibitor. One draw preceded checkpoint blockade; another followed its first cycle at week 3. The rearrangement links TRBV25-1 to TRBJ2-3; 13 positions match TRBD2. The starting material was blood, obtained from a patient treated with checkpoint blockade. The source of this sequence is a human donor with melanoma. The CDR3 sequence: CASATSGGTDTQYF. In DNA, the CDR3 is TGTGCCAGCGCGACTAGCGGGGGGACAGATACGCAGTATTTT.